These 5 T cell receptor beta chains came from one sample sequenced in a study of cytomegalovirus exposure and HLA in healthy donors. PCR involved 60 Vbeta and 13 Jbeta primers. Profiling relied on immunoSEQ multiplex PCR, and the TCRdb table lists in-frame clones only, not all of them. This table holds some 110,000 clones, roughly 80% found once. The source material was PBMCs. These receptors were obtained from a middle-aged man in good health and CMV-seronegative.

This clone was observed a handful of times. V is TRBV6-4 and J is TRBJ2-1; D uncertain. The CDR3 runs 16 residues. Trimming stripped 0 bases from V and 0 bases from J, with 9 bases between. CDR1 is MRHNA and CDR2 is SNTAGT in the germline V gene. CDR3 sequence reads: CASSDSVKSSYNEQFF. CDR3 in DNA: TGTGCCAGCAGTGACTCTGTGAAGAGCTCCTACAATGAGCAGTTCTTC.

The sample holds one count of this clone. The V call is TRBV7-2, the J call TRBJ1-1, with D unresolved. Trimming took off 3 bases at V and 2 bases at J, with 13 bases between the two ends. Germline values: CDR1 SGHTA, CDR2 FQGNSA. The CDR3 has 15 residues. CDR3 sequence reads: CASSLSVRVNTEAFF. The DNA of the CDR3 is TGTGCCAGCAGCTTGAGCGTTAGAGTAAACACTGAAGCTTTCTTT.

For this clone: At the DNA level, this CDR3 is encoded by other sequences in the same sample as well. The chain joins TRBV9 to TRBJ1-3; no firm D call. Germline V gene lookup returns CDR1 SGDLS and CDR2 YYNGEE. This CDR3 is built from 14 residues. Trimming cost V 0 bases and J 2 bases, with 6 bases left between them. This CDR3 reads CASSVAGTGNTIYF. CDR3 sequence (DNA): TGTGCCAGCAGCGTAGCGGGGACTGGAAACACCATATATTTT.

The V gene is TRBV6-5, the J gene TRBJ2-7, with 9 nucleotides matching TRBD2. With 5 bases clipped from V and 0 bases from J, the junction kept 2 bases outside the gene matches. The CDR3 runs to 14 residues. Per germline, CDR1 MNHEY and CDR2 SVGAGI. The CDR3 DNA is TGTGCCAGCAGTCTAGCGGGAAGCTCCTACGAGCAGTACTTC. Protein: CASSLAGSSYEQYF.

The chain joins TRBV7-2 to TRBJ2-1; TRBD2 matches at 11 bases. The CDR3 has 16 amino acids. CDR1 is SGHTA, CDR2 FQGNSA, per germline. The ends lost 3 bases at V and 2 bases at J; junction bases unmatched: 3. The CDR3 here is CASSFLAGGTYNEQFF. DNA of the CDR3: TGTGCCAGCAGCTTCCTAGCGGGGGGTACCTACAATGAGCAGTTCTTC.